This T cell receptor (beta chain) originates from a study of blood T cell repertoires in COVID-19. Study-level information: There were acute and convalescent COVID-19 samples, and they came from the United States, Italy and Spain. PBMCs, B-cell-depleted T cells, or T cells provided the cDNA or gDNA that made up the material.

Some clones are missing from TCRdb's copy, which holds only in-frame ones; the method was immunoSEQ multiplex PCR. The sample carries roughly 57,000 clones, approximately 90% recorded once. The sequencing input was peripheral blood. This receptor was identified in a man aged 80 or over with acute or convalescent COVID-19.

CDR3 DNA: TGTGCCAGCAGTCTAAGGGGCGGATACACCGGGGAGCTGTTTTTT. Translation: CASSLRGGYTGELFF. The chain is built from TRBV6-5 and TRBJ2-2, with a weak D call TRBD1 (5 bases). This CDR3 region has 15 residues. Germline loops: CDR1 MNHEY, CDR2 SVGAGI. Trimming took off 5 bases at V and 3 bases at J, with 13 bases between the two ends.